The sequence of this T cell receptor beta chain was determined in a study of metastatic and nonmetastatic thyroid tumors. The germline V gene has CDR1 MGHRA and CDR2 YSYEKL. The length of the CDR3 is 15 residues. V dropped 2 bases and J dropped 5 bases, with 13 bases sitting between them. Per the original methods: Differences in CDR3 between clinicopathological groups were drawn on to build a classifier intended to discriminate distant-metastatic papillary thyroid cancer patients. From the PCR reads, TCRdb re-called clones with MiXCR. TCRdb, not the authors, supplied the V and J calls. The table lists roughly 7,800 clones, more than 25% of them singletons, with roughly 41% in the top ten. None of the patients had undergone any treatment ahead of thyroid surgery. This clone was seen at least ten times.

This rearrangement joins TRBV4-1 to TRBJ2-1; D is uncertain. Sequencing was carried out using tumor tissue. The TCR comes from a male donor with papillary thyroid cancer or a benign thyroid nodule (not recorded which). Some clones in this sample may be carry-over from other donors' samples. Here the CDR3 DNA reads TGCGCCAGCAGCCAACGCCGGTCGGAAAACAATGAGCAGTTCTTC. Translation gives CASSQRRSENNEQFF.